The 2 T cell receptor beta chains presented below share a single source sample, sequenced in a study of T cell repertoires in cytomegalovirus infection. Each CDR3 protein is one row after TCRdb ran MiXCR on the reads. Of around 530,000 distinct CDR3 sequences listed, approximately 25% are singletons. The sequencing input was PBMCs. These receptors were taken from a human donor in good health (CMV status not recorded). Some clones in this sample may be carry-over from other donors' samples.

The gene calls are TRBV7-2 and TRBJ1-2, with TRBD1 as a possible D gene (5 bases). The V gene lost 1 base and the J gene lost 8 bases, with 11 bases spanning the gap. The CDR3 extends over 13 amino acids. Germline assignment: CDR1 SGHTA and CDR2 FQGNSA. The chain's CDR3 is CASSLVLEGGYTF. The CDR3 nucleotides read TGTGCCAGCAGCTTAGTGTTGGAGGGGGGCTACACCTTC.

This clonotype was picked up a small number of times. This chain uses TRBV2 with TRBJ2-7; D perhaps matches TRBD2 (5 bases). The CDR3 totals 15 residues. Deletions cut 2 bases from V and 4 bases from J, with 15 bases between. The germline V gene has CDR1 SNHLY and CDR2 FYNNEI. For the CDR3, the DNA is TGTGCCAGCAGTGAATGGGTTAGACTAAGGTACGAGCAGTACTTC. This translates into CASSEWVRLRYEQYF.